Listed below are T cell receptor beta chains from one sample, sequenced in a study of T-cell memory formation after mild COVID-19. TCRdb recomputed calls from the 5' RACE reads with MiXCR, one row per CDR3 protein. Among 350,000 or so distinct CDR3 sequences listed, around a fifth were seen once. The sequenced material came from PBMCs or a T cell subset sorted from them (not recorded which). The source is a man between 18 and 35 years old who had mild COVID-19 (a few samples of this study predate the infection). Cell type and time point are not known. The CDR3 runs from the conserved cysteine through the conserved F or W. Fields, in order: V gene, J gene, D gene, clone size, CDR3 DNA, CDR3 protein. A D gene is named only where the DNA matches it firmly. Clone size is stated in some rows and not others, as once, few, many or a class when expanded.

TRBV29-1	TRBJ2-5	TRBD2	.	TGCAGCGTTGCCCGCGAAGGACTAGCGGGGAGGGAGACCCAGTACTTC	CSVAREGLAGRETQYF
TRBV20-1	TRBJ1-2	TRBD1	few	TGCAGTGCTAGAGAACAGGGGGTCGGCGGCTACACCTTC	CSAREQGVGGYTF
TRBV20-1	TRBJ2-2	.	many	TGCAGTGCTAGAGATCGCAGGAACACCGGGGAGCTGTTTTTT	CSARDRRNTGELFF
TRBV20-1	TRBJ2-7	.	.	TGCAGTGCTAGTCAGCGGGCGAACTCCTACGAGCAGTACTTC	CSASQRANSYEQYF
TRBV5-1	TRBJ2-2	.	many	TGCGCCAGCAGTGGACGGATGAACACCGGGGAGCTGTTTTTT	CASSGRMNTGELFF
TRBV5-1	TRBJ2-7	.	.	TGCGCCAGCCCGGGACTCCTCTACGAGCAGTACTTC	CASPGLLYEQYF
TRBV29-1	TRBJ2-1	.	few	TGCAGCGTTGAAGATCGAGGCAATGAGCAGTTCTTC	CSVEDRGNEQFF
TRBV7-6	TRBJ1-5	.	.	TGTGCCAGCAGCTTAGCGGCCAGCGGATATCTTCAGCCCCAGCATTTT	CASSLAASGYLQPQHF
TRBV7-6	TRBJ2-3	TRBD2	.	TGTGCCAGCAGCCACCGACTAGCGGGGCAGGGAGATACGCAGTATTTT	CASSHRLAGQGDTQYF
TRBV9	TRBJ1-3	.	.	TGTGCCAGTGGCGGGGGCCCCTCTGGAAACACCATATATTTT	CASGGGPSGNTIYF
TRBV28	TRBJ1-4	TRBD1	few	TGTGCCAGCAGTTACCTGGACAGGGCTGCAACTAATGAAAAACTGTTTTTT	CASSYLDRAATNEKLFF
TRBV29-1	TRBJ2-7	.	.	TGCAGCGTTGTCCCAGATAACTCCTACGAGCAGTACTTC	CSVVPDNSYEQYF
TRBV5-5	TRBJ1-2	.	.	TGTGCCAGCAGCGGTAGTCAAGGGGCGCGCTATGGCTACACCTTC	CASSGSQGARYGYTF
TRBV4-1	TRBJ1-2	.	.	TGCGCCAGCAGCCAAGAGGAACAGAGTAACTATGGCTACACCTTC	CASSQEEQSNYGYTF
TRBV4-1	TRBJ1-2	.	.	TGCGCCAGCAGTCGGCAAGTGGATTGGCGCTATGGCTACACCTTC	CASSRQVDWRYGYTF
TRBV6-1	TRBJ1-1	.	few	TGTGCCAGCAGCGGTACAGGGTCTCGTCTGGAAGCTTTCTTT	CASSGTGSRLEAFF
TRBV20-1	TRBJ2-1	.	few	TGCAGTGCTAGAGCAATACTCCGGGTCGATGAGCAGTTCTTC	CSARAILRVDEQFF
TRBV6-2/TRBV6-3	TRBJ1-1	.	.	TGTGCCAGCAGTTACTCGCGGGGAAGCTGGAACACTGAAGCTTTCTTT	CASSYSRGSWNTEAFF
TRBV24-1	TRBJ2-5	.	.	TGTGCCACCAGTGACCCCGGGGCCGGTGGAGAGACCCAGTACTTC	CATSDPGAGGETQYF
TRBV7-2	TRBJ2-3	.	.	TGTGCCAGCAGCCAGGGATTGGCGCAGTATTTT	CASSQGLAQYF
TRBV5-1	TRBJ2-3	.	few	TGCGCCAGCAGTCCCGGGACCGCTGTAACAGATACGCAGTATTTT	CASSPGTAVTDTQYF
TRBV5-1	TRBJ2-1	TRBD1	few	TGCGCCAGCAGCGGACAGGGCCGACCTTTGAATGAGCAGTTCTTC	CASSGQGRPLNEQFF
TRBV20-1	TRBJ2-2	.	many	TGCAGTGCTAGAATGGACGGTAGGGACACCGGGGAGCTGTTTTTT	CSARMDGRDTGELFF
TRBV6-5	TRBJ1-5	.	few	TGTGCCAGCAGTTCCCAACCCACAGGACGGTATCAGCCCCAGCATTTT	CASSSQPTGRYQPQHF
TRBV2	TRBJ2-1	.	.	TGTGCCAGCAGTGGGGTGCAGAACAATGAGCAGTTCTTC	CASSGVQNNEQFF
TRBV4-2	TRBJ1-2	TRBD1	.	TGTGCCAGCAGCCTGAGCACCGGACAGGGGGAGTTTGGCTACACCTTC	CASSLSTGQGEFGYTF
TRBV3-1	TRBJ2-6	.	few	TGTGCCAGCAGCCAATGGGATGCTGGGGCCAACGTCCTGACTTTC	CASSQWDAGANVLTF
TRBV12-3/TRBV12-4	TRBJ2-5	TRBD2	few	TGTGCCAGCAGTTTTGGGCTAGCGGGATTGTCCCAGTACTTC	CASSFGLAGLSQYF
TRBV28	TRBJ2-3	TRBD2	few	TGTGCCAGCAGTTCCTTAGCGGGGACCACAGATACGCAGTATTTT	CASSSLAGTTDTQYF
TRBV7-2	TRBJ1-5	.	few	TGTGCCAGCGGGGTACGAGGCAATCAGCCCCAGCATTTT	CASGVRGNQPQHF
TRBV3-1	TRBJ2-2	.	.	TGTGCCAGCAGCCAAGATTTATCGGCGGTCACCGGGGAGCTGTTTTTT	CASSQDLSAVTGELFF
TRBV6-2/TRBV6-3	TRBJ2-3	.	.	TGTGCCAGCAGGACTAGGACAGAGCGGGGCACAGATACGCAGTATTTT	CASRTRTERGTDTQYF
TRBV6-5	TRBJ2-5	TRBD2	.	TGTGCCAGCAACCCCGGGACTAGCGGGGGCGGAGAGACCCAGTACTTC	CASNPGTSGGGETQYF
TRBV20-1	TRBJ2-1	TRBD2	.	TGCAGTGCCCGAACTAGCGGCGGGAACCCCCATGAGCAGTTCTTC	CSARTSGGNPHEQFF
TRBV5-1	TRBJ1-6	.	.	TGCGCCAGCAGCTTGGGGACAGATCTCCCCCCTAATAATTCACCCCTCCACTTT	CASSLGTDLPPNNSPLHF
TRBV10-3	TRBJ2-5	.	.	TGTGCCATCAGTGAGTTAGGGAAAGAGACCCAGTACTTC	CAISELGKETQYF
TRBV5-1	TRBJ1-1	.	.	TGCGCCAGCAGCTTGGCATTTCTGGGGAACACTGAAGCTTTCTTT	CASSLAFLGNTEAFF
TRBV5-1	TRBJ1-1	.	.	TGCGCCAGCAGCTTGGGTTGGCGGCAGAACACTGAAGCTTTCTTT	CASSLGWRQNTEAFF
TRBV11-2	TRBJ2-5	.	.	TGTGCCAGCAGGGGCGCGGGACAGCAAGAGACCCAGTACTTC	CASRGAGQQETQYF
TRBV7-8	TRBJ2-6	.	.	TGTGCCAGCGCCTCCGGATCAACTCGGGGGGCCTCTGGGGCCAACGTCCTGACTTTC	CASASGSTRGASGANVLTF
TRBV29-1	TRBJ1-2	.	.	TGCAGCGTTGTGTTCTTGAGGGGGACGAGAGGCTACACCTTC	CSVVFLRGTRGYTF
TRBV12-3/TRBV12-4	TRBJ1-1	.	.	TGTGCCAGCAGTTTATCGAGAATGAACACTGAAGCTTTCTTT	CASSLSRMNTEAFF